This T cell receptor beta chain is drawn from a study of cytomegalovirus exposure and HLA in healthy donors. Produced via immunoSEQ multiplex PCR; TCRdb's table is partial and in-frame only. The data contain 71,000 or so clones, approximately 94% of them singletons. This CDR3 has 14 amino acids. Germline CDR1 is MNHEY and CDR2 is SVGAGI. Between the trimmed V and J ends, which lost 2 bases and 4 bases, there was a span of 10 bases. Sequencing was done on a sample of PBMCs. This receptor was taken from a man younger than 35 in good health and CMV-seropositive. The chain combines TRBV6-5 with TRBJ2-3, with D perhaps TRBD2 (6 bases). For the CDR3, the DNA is TGTGCCAGCAGTTACGCGCGGGGAGCAGATACGCAGTATTTT. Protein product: CASSYARGADTQYF.